Given below is one T cell receptor (beta chain) in context. Per the authors' pipeline: By means of reference gene primer amplification, nucleated cell counts were estimated. Using immunoSEQ multiplex PCR, the repertoire was profiled, and TCRdb retains in-frame clones only, with some absent. The DNA gave D and trimming, while V, J and clone size come from that table. The sample records some 220,000 clones, 60% to 85% being singletons. These data belong to a study of blood T cell repertoires in COVID-19. Study overall: Acute and convalescent COVID-19 samples came from the United States, Italy and Spain. In each case, the material was cDNA or gDNA derived from T cells, B-cell-depleted T cells, or PBMCs.

Per germline, CDR1 MGHRA and CDR2 YSYEKL. V was shortened by 0 bases and J by 1 base, with 9 bases between the two germline ends. The CDR3 spans 15 residues. J is TRBJ2-5 and V is TRBV4-1; a possible D gene is TRBD2 (5 bases). Sequenced material: peripheral blood. The sequence came from a woman in her 70s with acute or convalescent COVID-19. CDR3 sequence: CASSQEGRAQETQYF. DNA of the CDR3: TGCGCCAGCAGCCAAGAAGGGAGAGCCCAAGAGACCCAGTACTTC.